The clone carrying this TCR beta chain has a single count. A junction end diverges from the germline sequence, so it may reflect a read error. The data were taken from a study of cytomegalovirus exposure and HLA in healthy donors. CDR1 and CDR2 (germline): SGHAT, FQNNGV. The CDR3 runs to 12 residues. The primer mix had 60 Vbeta and 13 Jbeta primers. Only in-frame clones appear in the TCRdb table, and some are missing; sequencing was by immunoSEQ multiplex PCR. This sample has about 120,000 clones, with roughly 69% found just once. This sequence joins TRBV11-2 and TRBJ2-1, with a tentative D call TRBD2 (6 bases). The sample comprised PBMCs. The clonotype originates from a woman in her thirties or forties in good health and CMV-seropositive. CDR3 sequence (DNA): TGTGCCAACAGCCACGGGGGCAATGAGCAGTTCTTC. Its protein product is CANSHGGNEQFF. Variable domain in full (rest from reference TRBV11-2 and TRBJ2-1): EAGVAQSPRYKIIEKRQSVAFWCNPISGHATLYWYQQILGQGPKLLIQFQNNGVVDDSQLPKDRFSAERLKGVDSTLKIQPAKLEDSAVYLCANSHGGNEQFFGPGTRLTVL.